The TCR beta chain under discussion was sequenced for a study of shared clonotypes between healthy human individuals. Concerning this clone itself: Other DNA sequences from this sample encode an identical CDR3 as well.

The table came from immunoSEQ multiplex PCR; TCRdb's copy has only in-frame clones and leaves some out. The sample includes around 2,000,000 clones, less than 95% of them seen just once. In the naive CD8 group, cells lacked CD45RO and were positively selected for CCR7, so terminally differentiated effector memory CD45RA+ cells were left out. This CDR3 has 14 amino acids. The germline CDR1 and CDR2 sequences are MNHEY and SMNVEV (reference sequence). Trimming stripped 6 bases from V and 4 bases from J, with 13 bases between. The sample comprised naive CD8+ T cells sorted from blood. The chain links TRBV27 to TRBJ2-1; D might be TRBD1 (6 bases). The TCR was taken from a young man in good health. The CDR3 DNA reads as TGTGCCAGCAGACTCACAGGGACGTACAATGAGCAGTTCTTC. Residues: CASRLTGTYNEQFF.